This TCR beta chain came from a study of T-cell reconstitution after alpha-beta-depleted transplantation in children. Study-wide findings and caveats: Diversity of TCRbeta at day 60 was high in some patients, arising from surviving recipient T cells and thymic progenitors.

Turning to this clonotype: Its antigen is unidentified.

Unique molecular identifiers were built into the TCRbeta library. TCRdb re-derived calls from the PCR reads in MiXCR, one entry per CDR3 protein. The sample has over 90,000 distinct CDR3 sequences; around 7.8% are singletons. The sequences come from PBMCs, collected before TCRalphabeta/CD19-depleted stem cell transplant. This TCR came from a boy between 2 and 10 years old with acute lymphoblastic leukemia, due to receive a stem cell transplant.

The DNA of the CDR3 is TGCAGCGCTGGACAGGGGTTTCTCACCGGGGAGCTGTTTTTT. Its protein product is CSAGQGFLTGELFF. The V call is TRBV29-1, the J call TRBJ2-2, with TRBD1 identical over 9 bases. This CDR3 region has 14 residues. V was clipped by 7 bases and J by 4 bases; unmatched bases: 7. CDR1 and CDR2 from the germline V gene are SQVTM and ANQGSEA.